Listed below are T cell receptor beta chains from one sample, sequenced in a study of T cells in localized non-small cell lung cancer. TCRdb's copy holds only in-frame clones and misses some; the assay was immunoSEQ multiplex PCR. The sample holds about 30,000 clones; 88% are singletons and the top ten take about an eighth. The sample in question was peripheral blood, obtained before any cancer treatment. These receptors originate from a female donor older than 55 with stage III squamous cell lung carcinoma. Both conserved end residues are part of each CDR3. The D gene is left open where the match is weak. Clone size is given for some rows only: seen once, a few or many times, or a class if the clone is expanded.

>TRBV18|NA|TRBJ1-3|NA|16
CASSPGQVNSGNTIYF
TGTGCCAGCTCACCAGGGCAGGTGAACTCTGGAAACACCATATATTTT
>TRBV7-8|NA|TRBJ2-1|NA|15
CASSPRGAVYNEQFF
TGTGCCAGCAGCCCGAGGGGCGCGGTGTACAATGAGCAGTTCTTC
>TRBV7-9|NA|TRBJ2-1|TRBD1|14
CASIRTGFIDEQFF
TGTGCCAGCATCAGGACAGGGTTCATCGATGAGCAGTTCTTC
>TRBV5-6|once|TRBJ1-2|NA|15
CASSFFGRRSYGYTF
TGTGCCAGCAGCTTTTTCGGACGAAGGAGCTATGGCTACACCTTC
>TRBV5-4|NA|TRBJ2-7|TRBD2|14
CASSLEREYHEQYF
TGTGCCAGCAGCTTGGAGCGGGAGTACCACGAGCAGTACTTC
>TRBV28|NA|TRBJ1-2|TRBD1|15
CASSKQGAFGYGYTF
TGTGCCAGCAGTAAACAGGGGGCCTTCGGGTATGGCTACACCTTC
>TRBV28|NA|TRBJ2-5|TRBD2|17
CASTPLGVAGDQETQYF
TGTGCCAGCACCCCTTTAGGGGTAGCGGGAGACCAAGAGACCCAGTACTTC
>TRBV15|once|TRBJ2-3|TRBD2|19
CATSRAPPTSGGATDTQYF
TGTGCCACCAGCAGAGCTCCTCCGACTAGCGGGGGGGCTACAGATACGCAGTATTTT
>TRBV5-6|few|TRBJ2-7|TRBD1|14
CASSSWTGRYEQYF
TGTGCCAGCAGTTCCTGGACAGGGAGGTACGAGCAGTACTTC
>TRBV15|NA|TRBJ2-7|NA|14
CATSRPDRSYEQYF
TGTGCCACCAGCAGACCCGACAGATCCTACGAGCAGTACTTC
>TRBV4-2|once|TRBJ1-5|TRBD1|17
CASSQNTGGALYQPQHF
TGTGCCAGCAGCCAAAACACAGGGGGCGCATTGTATCAGCCCCAGCATTTT
>TRBV18|NA|TRBJ2-3|NA|14
CASSPGLLTDTQYF
TGTGCCAGCTCACCGGGACTCCTCACAGATACGCAGTATTTT
>TRBV27|NA|TRBJ2-6|NA|17
CASGLTGRDSGANVLTF
TGTGCCAGCGGCCTGACCGGCAGGGACTCTGGGGCCAACGTCCTGACTTTC
>TRBV2|NA|TRBJ2-2|TRBD2|15
CASMWFLAGAGELFF
TGTGCCAGCATGTGGTTCCTAGCGGGAGCCGGGGAGCTGTTTTTT
>TRBV5-4|NA|TRBJ2-1|TRBD1|15
CASSLGQSSYNEQFF
TGTGCCAGCAGCCTGGGACAGAGCTCCTACAATGAGCAGTTCTTC
>TRBV4-3|NA|TRBJ1-2|NA|15
CASSQELRGGYGYTF
TGCGCCAGCAGCCAAGAACTCAGGGGCGGCTATGGCTACACCTTC
>TRBV11-2|once|TRBJ2-4|TRBD2|15
CASSPGGLAKNIQYF
TGTGCCAGCAGCCCGGGGGGACTAGCCAAAAACATTCAGTACTTC
>TRBV15|NA|TRBJ1-2|NA|15
CATSRDLGGWDGYTF
TGTGCCACCAGCAGAGATCTTGGGGGCTGGGATGGCTACACCTTC
>TRBV7-9|NA|TRBJ2-3|TRBD2|15
CASTLGLAGTDTQYF
TGTGCCAGCACCCTGGGACTAGCGGGCACAGATACGCAGTATTTT
>TRBV12-5|NA|TRBJ2-7|NA|15
CASAPPRISGDEQYF
TGTGCTAGTGCCCCCCCGAGAATTTCGGGTGACGAGCAGTACTTC
>TRBV5-1|NA|TRBJ2-3|NA|15
CASYLGGGGRGTQYF
TGCGCCAGCTACTTAGGAGGAGGGGGCCGTGGGACGCAGTATTTT
>TRBV19|NA|TRBJ2-7|NA|15
CASSFSSESSYEQYF
TGTGCCAGTAGCTTCTCTAGCGAGAGCTCCTACGAGCAGTACTTC
>TRBV28|NA|TRBJ2-1|NA|16
CASSLWATSGHNEQFF
TGTGCCAGCAGTTTATGGGCGACTAGTGGGCACAATGAGCAGTTCTTC
>TRBV11-2|NA|TRBJ2-3|TRBD1|15
CASSRDRAGTDTQYF
TGTGCCAGCAGCCGGGACAGGGCCGGCACAGATACGCAGTATTTT
>TRBV19|NA|TRBJ2-2|NA|16
CASSKTTQFFTGELFF
TGTGCCAGTAGTAAGACTACCCAGTTTTTCACCGGGGAGCTGTTTTTT
>TRBV18|NA|TRBJ1-4|NA|14
CASSPDGLNEKLFF
TGTGCCAGCTCACCGGACGGACTAAATGAAAAACTGTTTTTT
>TRBV27|NA|TRBJ1-2|NA|14
CASSPGIHDYGYTF
TGTGCCAGCAGTCCAGGGATCCACGACTATGGCTACACCTTC
>TRBV7-8|NA|TRBJ2-1|NA|17
CASSTGGVPRGYNEQFF
TGTGCCAGCAGCACCGGTGGGGTCCCCAGAGGATACAATGAGCAGTTCTTC
>TRBV6-5|NA|TRBJ1-6|TRBD1|14
CASSQNRGQAPLHF
TGTGCCAGCAGCCAGAACAGGGGGCAGGCACCCCTCCACTTT
>TRBV18|NA|TRBJ1-1|NA|18
CASSLNVGIRGSVTEAFF
TGTGCCAGCTCACTAAATGTCGGAATTAGGGGATCGGTCACTGAAGCTTTCTTT
>TRBV25-1|NA|TRBJ1-4|NA|17
CASSPRQLDRINEKLFF
TGTGCCAGCAGTCCTAGGCAATTGGACAGAATTAATGAAAAACTGTTTTTT
>TRBV11-1|NA|TRBJ1-1|NA|13
CASSPARGTEAFF
TGTGCCAGCAGCCCCGCCAGGGGCACTGAAGCTTTCTTT
>TRBV2|NA|TRBJ2-2|NA|16
CASSQEAKLGTGELFF
TGTGCCAGCTCCCAGGAGGCGAAGCTGGGGACCGGGGAGCTGTTTTTT
>TRBV29-1|NA|TRBJ2-1|NA|13
CSVRQDSYNEQFF
TGCAGCGTCCGTCAGGACAGCTACAATGAGCAGTTCTTC
>TRBV19|NA|TRBJ1-2|NA|16
CASTPRSGIRNYGYTF
TGTGCCAGTACCCCCCGATCGGGGATACGGAACTATGGCTACACCTTC
>TRBV7-9|NA|TRBJ1-3|NA|16
CASSLRTRYSGNTIYF
TGTGCCAGCAGCCTACGGACCCGCTACTCTGGAAACACCATATATTTT
>TRBV11-2|NA|TRBJ1-5|NA|16
CASSLGGRGSNQPQHF
TGTGCCAGCAGCTTGGGGGGCAGGGGAAGCAATCAGCCCCAGCATTTT
>TRBV28|NA|TRBJ1-1|NA|12
CASSLGLTEAFF
TGTGCCAGCAGTTTGGGGTTGACTGAAGCTTTCTTT
>TRBV4-3|NA|TRBJ2-3|TRBD2|19
CASSQDRGGTSGSTDTQYF
TGCGCCAGCAGCCAAGATCGGGGAGGGACTAGCGGCAGCACAGATACGCAGTATTTT
>TRBV9|NA|TRBJ1-2|NA|15
CASSPMGATNYGYTF
TGTGCCAGCAGCCCCATGGGGGCCACTAACTATGGCTACACCTTC
>TRBV28|NA|TRBJ2-1|TRBD2|14
CASLGGVTYNEQFF
TGTGCCAGCCTGGGGGGGGTTACCTACAATGAGCAGTTCTTC
>TRBV10-2|NA|TRBJ2-3|NA|16
CASSESLGGGTDTQYF
TGCGCCAGCAGTGAGTCGTTAGGGGGAGGGACAGATACGCAGTATTTT
>TRBV18|NA|TRBJ2-7|TRBD2|18
CASSPPGLAGGQAKEQYF
TGTGCCAGCTCACCCCCGGGACTAGCGGGGGGGCAGGCGAAGGAGCAGTACTTC
>TRBV11-2|NA|TRBJ2-3|NA|16
CASSLMTSGGLDTQYF
TGTGCCAGCAGCCTCATGACTAGTGGGGGGCTAGATACGCAGTATTTT
>TRBV11-2|NA|TRBJ1-3|NA|16
CASSLGTSPSGNTIYF
TGTGCCAGCAGCTTAGGGACATCCCCTTCTGGAAACACCATATATTTT
>TRBV5-1|NA|TRBJ2-5|TRBD2|16
CASSTLLAGTQETQYF
TGCGCCAGCAGCACATTACTAGCGGGTACACAAGAGACCCAGTACTTC
>TRBV7-7|NA|TRBJ1-6|NA|13
CASSLDYNSPLHF
TGTGCTAGCAGCTTAGACTATAATTCACCCCTCCACTTT
>TRBV5-1|few|TRBJ1-1|NA|11
CASSFGPVAFF
TGCGCCAGCAGCTTCGGGCCGGTGGCTTTCTTT
>TRBV10-3|NA|TRBJ2-2|NA|14
CAISLDPNTGELFF
TGTGCCATCAGCCTGGACCCAAACACCGGGGAGCTGTTTTTT
>TRBV28|NA|TRBJ1-1|NA|12
CASRSWETTAFF
TGTGCCAGCAGGAGCTGGGAGACAACAGCTTTCTTT
>TRBV28|NA|TRBJ2-1|TRBD2|13
CASSRGLAREQFF
TGTGCCAGCAGTCGCGGACTAGCGCGAGAGCAGTTCTTC
>TRBV7-2|NA|TRBJ1-6|NA|16
CASSAPGGSNNSPLHF
TGTGCCAGCAGCGCTCCCGGAGGGTCCAATAATTCACCCCTCCACTTT
>TRBV11-2|NA|TRBJ2-3|NA|13
CASSLSQGDTQYF
TGTGCCAGCAGCTTATCCCAGGGAGATACGCAGTATTTT
>TRBV5-1|NA|TRBJ2-3|NA|15
CASSLGKSITDTQYF
TGCGCCAGCAGCTTGGGCAAAAGTATTACAGATACGCAGTATTTT
>TRBV28|NA|TRBJ1-2|TRBD1|13
CASSLGGLYGYTF
TGTGCCAGCAGCCTAGGGGGCCTCTATGGCTACACCTTC
>TRBV28|NA|TRBJ2-7|NA|14
CASRAPASSYEQYF
TGTGCCAGCAGGGCCCCCGCTTCCTCCTACGAGCAGTACTTC
>TRBV28|few|TRBJ1-3|NA|11
CASSSGNTIYF
TGTGCCAGCAGTTCTGGAAACACCATATATTTT
>TRBV27|NA|TRBJ1-2|NA|13
CASSFPGAVGYTF
TGTGCCAGCAGTTTCCCGGGGGCGGTCGGCTACACCTTC
>TRBV2|NA|TRBJ1-5|NA|15
CASSDWGSSNQPQHF
TGTGCCAGCAGTGATTGGGGGTCTAGCAATCAGCCCCAGCATTTT